This T cell receptor beta chain was captured by sequencing in a study of CD8 T cells in Susac syndrome. Sequencing of TCR beta covered CD8+ and CD4+ T cells obtained from blood. The TEMRA cells underwent FACS enrichment, while the CD8+ and CD4+ T cells underwent negative isolation. About 0.5 to 1 ug RNA was reverse transcribed with random hexamers. Across 54 Vbeta and 13 Jbeta, TCR beta CDR3 was amplified with immunoSEQ multiplex PCR. MiXCR was run by TCRdb on the immunoSEQ multiplex PCR reads, yielding one entry per CDR3 protein. The sample has 95,000 to 150,000 distinct CDR3 sequences; around 94% are singletons. The CDR3 is 15 residues long. V shed 5 bases and J 10 bases; nucleotides not matched to a gene: 11. CDR1 and CDR2 from the germline V gene are SSHAT and FNYEAQ (reference sequence).

Sequencing was performed on CD4+ T cells from PBMCs. The rearrangement joins TRBV7-7 to TRBJ2-1; 10 positions agree with TRBD1. The TCR sequence derives from a human donor in good health. The CDR3 is CASSPSGQGTAEQFF. Written as DNA, the CDR3 is TGTGCCAGCAGCCCCTCGGGACAGGGGACCGCGGAGCAGTTCTTC.